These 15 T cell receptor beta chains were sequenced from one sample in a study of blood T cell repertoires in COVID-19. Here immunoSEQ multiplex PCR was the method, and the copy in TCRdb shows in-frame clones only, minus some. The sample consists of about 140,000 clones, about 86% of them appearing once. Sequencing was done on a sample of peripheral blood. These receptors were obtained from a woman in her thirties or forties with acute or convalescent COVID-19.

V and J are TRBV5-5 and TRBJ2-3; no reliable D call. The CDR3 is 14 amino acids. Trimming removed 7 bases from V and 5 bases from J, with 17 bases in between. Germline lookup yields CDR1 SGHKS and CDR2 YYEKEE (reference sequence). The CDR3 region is CASGVDNRRDTQYF. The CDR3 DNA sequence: TGTGCCAGCGGCGTCGACAACCGCAGAGATACGCAGTATTTT.

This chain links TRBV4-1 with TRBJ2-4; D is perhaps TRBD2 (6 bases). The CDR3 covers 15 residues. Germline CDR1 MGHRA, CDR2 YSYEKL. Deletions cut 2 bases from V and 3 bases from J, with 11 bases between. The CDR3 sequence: CASSQLGLLKNIQYF. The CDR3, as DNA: TGCGCCAGCAGCCAATTGGGACTCCTCAAAAACATTCAGTACTTC.

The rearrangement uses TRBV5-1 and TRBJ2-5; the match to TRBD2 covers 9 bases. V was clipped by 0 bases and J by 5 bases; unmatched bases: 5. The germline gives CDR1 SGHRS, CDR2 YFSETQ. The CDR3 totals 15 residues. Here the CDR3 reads CASSLVVAGVETQYF. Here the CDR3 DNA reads TGCGCCAGCAGCTTGGTAGTAGCGGGAGTGGAGACCCAGTACTTC.

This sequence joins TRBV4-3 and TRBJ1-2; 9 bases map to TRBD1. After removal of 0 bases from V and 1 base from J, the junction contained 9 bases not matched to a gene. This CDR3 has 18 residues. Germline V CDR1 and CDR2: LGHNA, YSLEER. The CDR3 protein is CASSQDLTGGFFNYGYTF. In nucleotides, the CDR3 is TGCGCCAGCAGCCAAGATTTGACAGGGGGATTCTTTAACTATGGCTACACCTTC.

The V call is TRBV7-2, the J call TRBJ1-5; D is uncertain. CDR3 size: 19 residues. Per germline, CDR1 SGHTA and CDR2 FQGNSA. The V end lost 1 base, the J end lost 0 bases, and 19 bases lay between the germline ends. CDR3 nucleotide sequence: TGTGCCAGCAGCTTAGGGAAGTGGGCTGAGGGCTATAGCAATCAGCCCCAGCATTTT. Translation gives CASSLGKWAEGYSNQPQHF.

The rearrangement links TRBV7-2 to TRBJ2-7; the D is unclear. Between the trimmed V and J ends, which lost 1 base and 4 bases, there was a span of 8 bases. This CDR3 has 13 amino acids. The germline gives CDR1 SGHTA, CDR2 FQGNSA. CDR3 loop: CASSLELGYEQYF. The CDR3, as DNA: TGTGCCAGCAGCTTAGAGCTTGGTTACGAGCAGTACTTC.

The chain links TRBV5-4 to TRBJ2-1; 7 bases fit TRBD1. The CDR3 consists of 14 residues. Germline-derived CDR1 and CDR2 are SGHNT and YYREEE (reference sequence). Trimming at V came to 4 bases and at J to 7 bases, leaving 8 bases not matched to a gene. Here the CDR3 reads CASSPRQGGNEQFF. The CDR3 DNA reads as TGTGCCAGCAGCCCTAGACAGGGTGGGAATGAGCAGTTCTTC.

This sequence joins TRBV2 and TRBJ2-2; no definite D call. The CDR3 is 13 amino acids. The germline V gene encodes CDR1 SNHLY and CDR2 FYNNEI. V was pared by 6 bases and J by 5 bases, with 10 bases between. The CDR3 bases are TGTGCCAGCAGGCTAGATTTTACCGGGGAGCTGTTTTTT. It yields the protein CASRLDFTGELFF. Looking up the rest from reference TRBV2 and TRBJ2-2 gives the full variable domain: EPEVTQTPSHQVTQMGQEVILRCVPISNHLYFYWYRQILGQKVEFLVSFYNNEISEKSEIFDDQFSVERPDGSNFTLKIRSTKLEDSAMYFCASRLDFTGELFFGEGSRLTVL.

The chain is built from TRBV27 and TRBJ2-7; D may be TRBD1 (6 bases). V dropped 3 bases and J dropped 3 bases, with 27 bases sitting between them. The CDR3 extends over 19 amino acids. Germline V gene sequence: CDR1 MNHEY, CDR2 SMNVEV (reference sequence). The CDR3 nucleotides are TGTGCCAGCAGTTTTAGGGTAGGACAGAATAGACCCCCTCACTACGAGCAGTACTTC. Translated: CASSFRVGQNRPPHYEQYF.

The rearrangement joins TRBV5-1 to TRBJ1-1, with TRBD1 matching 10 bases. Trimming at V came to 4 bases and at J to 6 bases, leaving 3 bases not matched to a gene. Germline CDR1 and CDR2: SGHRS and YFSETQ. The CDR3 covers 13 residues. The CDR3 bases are TGCGCCAGCAGCCCGGGACAGGGGCCTGAAGCTTTCTTT. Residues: CASSPGQGPEAFF.

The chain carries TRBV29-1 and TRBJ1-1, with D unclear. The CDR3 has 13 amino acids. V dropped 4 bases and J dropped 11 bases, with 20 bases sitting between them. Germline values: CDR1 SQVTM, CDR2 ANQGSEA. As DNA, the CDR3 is TGCAGCGTTGGTGAACGAAACACCCTGGAGGCTTTCTTT. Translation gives CSVGERNTLEAFF.

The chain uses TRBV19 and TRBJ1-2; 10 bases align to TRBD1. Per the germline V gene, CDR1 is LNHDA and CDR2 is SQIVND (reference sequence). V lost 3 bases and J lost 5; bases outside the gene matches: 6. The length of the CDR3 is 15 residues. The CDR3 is CASSIGLGQGYGYTF. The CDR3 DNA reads TGTGCCAGTAGTATCGGCCTGGGACAGGGGTATGGCTACACCTTC.

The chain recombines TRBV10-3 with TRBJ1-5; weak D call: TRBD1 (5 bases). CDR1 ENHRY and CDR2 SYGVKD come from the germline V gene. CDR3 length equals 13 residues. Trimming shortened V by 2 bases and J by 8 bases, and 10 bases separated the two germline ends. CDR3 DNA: TGTGCCATCAGTGAGCGGGGGGGGGAGCCCCAGCATTTT. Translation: CAISERGGEPQHF.

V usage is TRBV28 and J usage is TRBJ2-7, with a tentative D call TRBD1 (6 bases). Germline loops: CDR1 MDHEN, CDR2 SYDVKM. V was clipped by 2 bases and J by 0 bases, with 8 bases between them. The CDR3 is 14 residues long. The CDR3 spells CASSLLDSSYEQYF. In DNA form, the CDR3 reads TGTGCCAGCAGTTTACTGGACAGCTCCTACGAGCAGTACTTC.

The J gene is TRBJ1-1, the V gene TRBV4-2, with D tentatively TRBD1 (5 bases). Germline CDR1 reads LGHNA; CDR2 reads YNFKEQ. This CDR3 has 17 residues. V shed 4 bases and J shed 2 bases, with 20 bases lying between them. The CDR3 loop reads CASSPDGREIGNTEAFF. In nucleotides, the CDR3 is TGTGCCAGCAGCCCCGATGGCAGGGAAATTGGAAACACTGAAGCTTTCTTT.